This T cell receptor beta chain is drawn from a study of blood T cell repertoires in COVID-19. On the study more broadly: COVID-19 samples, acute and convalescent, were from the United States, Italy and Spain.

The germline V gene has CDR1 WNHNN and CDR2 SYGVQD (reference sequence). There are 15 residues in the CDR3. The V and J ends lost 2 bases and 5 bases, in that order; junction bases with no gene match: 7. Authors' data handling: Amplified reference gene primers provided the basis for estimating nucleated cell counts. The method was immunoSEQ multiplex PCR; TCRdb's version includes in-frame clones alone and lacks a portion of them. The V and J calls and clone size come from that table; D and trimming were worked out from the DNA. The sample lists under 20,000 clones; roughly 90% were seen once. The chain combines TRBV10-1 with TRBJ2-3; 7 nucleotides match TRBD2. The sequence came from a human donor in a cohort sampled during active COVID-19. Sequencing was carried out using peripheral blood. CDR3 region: CASSERGLGQDTQYF. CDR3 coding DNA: TGCGCCAGCAGTGAGAGAGGACTAGGGCAAGATACGCAGTATTTT.